Included here is one TCR beta chain sequence, with context. Its antigen remains undetermined. Per-nucleotide qualities are absent, and no much larger clonotype sits a single base away. Distinct nucleotide sequences in the sample also encode this CDR3. The cohort was made up of approximately 670 healthy bone marrow donors. At the time of sampling, every cohort member was nominally healthy, though immune exposures that went unrecorded were likely present. The donor tested CMV seronegative, placing the donor among the 350 or so seronegative members of the cohort. A peripheral blood sample was collected from each donor, and TCR beta sequencing was performed on peripheral blood mononuclear cells. The Qiagen DNeasy Blood Extraction Kit was used to extract genomic DNA from the blood cell samples. The library relied on the immunoSEQ multiplex PCR assay. For the multiplex PCR, a mixture combining 60 forward primers for TCR Vbeta segments and 13 reverse primers for TCR Jbeta segments was used. The CDR3 region of rearranged TCR beta genes was amplified from genomic DNA by a multiplex PCR assay. Amplified TCR beta libraries were sequenced as 87-base-pair reads on the Illumina HiSeq System. The original pipeline was this. Across the roughly 600 repertoires, a later analysis counted 80 million or so unique TCR beta chains, roughly 11 million of which were shared by at least two donors. To remove PCR and sequencing errors, raw reads were error-corrected and collapsed into unique sequences using a nearest-neighbor algorithm that merged closely related sequences. Alignment of CDR3 sequences to IMGT reference sequences was used to assign V, D and J gene segments. For a sequence to be retained, a match of at least six nucleotides was required to both a V gene segment and a J gene segment. Rearrangements were classified as productive when the CDR3 lacked stop codons and remained in frame with V and J, and all other rearrangements were classified as non-productive. Following IMGT convention, CDR3 was defined as the stretch from the second conserved V-encoded cysteine up to the conserved J-encoded phenylalanine. In an earlier analysis of around 600 of the donors, sequences lacking an unambiguous match to a single V gene segment were excluded. An earlier analysis of approximately 590 of the donors called V segments functional above 56.7% productive rearrangements and segregating when the between-donor standard deviation exceeded 5%. A statistical classification framework was built for diagnosing cytomegalovirus status from the catalog of TCR beta chain sequences. In a later analysis, TCR nucleotide sequences were compared against IMGT/GENE-DB human TR gene sequences so that V and J genes could be assigned. A later analysis assigned CDR3 sequences and most-parsimonious VDJ recombination scenarios with the TCRdist pipeline. In a later analysis, every TCR beta chain was defined by the combination of its CDR3 amino acid sequence and its V-gene family, and reads without a unique V-gene family were dropped. A later analysis removed 550 to 700 highly shared, low-generation-probability nucleotide sequences to deal with suspected cross-contamination and a sequencing artifact. In a later analysis, a clonal expansion index was calculated for each public chain from normalized within-repertoire ranks of inferred template counts. A later analysis computed generation probabilities with a VDJ recombination model fitted to out-of-frame rearrangements, and checked the results against IGoR. Hypergeometric tests were used in a later analysis to score TCR-TCR, TCR-HLA and TCR-CMV co-occurrence, with a repertoire-size bias correction applied to the TCR pairs. False discovery rates were estimated in a later analysis by permuting HLA or CMV assignments 20 times. In a later analysis, co-occurring TCRs were grouped with DBSCAN, and TCRdist sequence similarity was added when clustering was performed within HLA-allele-positive subsets. Repertoires with fewer than 30,000 or more than 120,000 public chains, plus five repertoires with anomalous nucleotide sharing, were excluded from co-occurrence clustering. TCRdb retrieved this table from immuneACCESS and kept in-frame rearrangements only. Not all clones are present; in checked studies, unresolved V genes account for under half, and no reason is known for the remainder. Clone size and V and J calls were adopted from that table, with D and trimming inferred from the DNA. The sample table shows over 110,000 clones, and 65% to 85% are seen once. The ten largest clonotypes hold approximately 2.3% of the sample.

In the germline V gene, CDR1 corresponds to LGHNA and CDR2 to YNFKEQ. The CDR3 measures 16 amino acids from cysteine to phenylalanine. The read is trimmed to its CDR3 DNA, 48 bases read in frame from base 1. Compared with germline, V lacks 1 base and J lacks 9 bases; bases without a gene match: 8. These data originate in a study of cytomegalovirus exposure and HLA in healthy donors (dated 2017 in TCRdb). Looking at the study overall: According to an earlier analysis of 587 of the donors, about 179 million T cells yielded 95 million to 140 million unique TCR beta sequences and less than 300 Gb of sequence data. An early release covering about 600 HLA-typed donors comprised roughly 300 gigabases of sequencing data and approximately 85 million unique TCR sequences. Of the roughly 390 genotyped donors, roughly 80% fell in the genetic ancestry cluster associated with self-reported Caucasian donors. The aim of the study was to test whether cataloging public T cell receptors could identify signatures of past pathogen exposure. The study profiled the T cell repertoires of fewer than 850 subjects by immunosequencing and related them to cytomegalovirus serostatus. In addition to the first cohort of around 670 subjects, a separate validation cohort of over 90 different subjects was used. High-throughput TCR immunosequencing, statistical association of individual TCRs with disease status, and machine learning were combined to predict cytomegalovirus infection status. In a later analysis, previously published TCR beta repertoires from 666 donors were re-analyzed and high-resolution HLA genotyping was added so that TCR occurrence patterns could be studied. In the later analysis, no new phenotypic data were used to find candidate immune exposures; instead, reliance was placed on TCR beta sequences and their occurrence across donors. An earlier analysis of 587 of the donors used high-throughput TCR beta sequencing to judge whether each TCR beta V gene segment behaved as functional or pseudogenic. Alongside the repertoire data, information on donor age, sex, ethnicity and CMV serostatus was compiled. Genome-wide SNP genotypes for about 65% of the roughly 700 donors were used in a later genetic analysis, which treated that subset as a discovery cohort. All discovery cohort repertoires had been generated using a single sequencing platform. HLA typing included class I and class II loci at four-digit resolution. Typing coverage differed by locus: A, B, C, DRB1 and DQB1 were typed in about 620-640 donors, DQA1 in roughly 510, DPA1 in around 580, and DPB1 in approximately 450. A handful of DR-DQ haplotypes were handled as single units for association and clustering because linkage in the cohort was strong. On average, roughly 240,000 unique TCR beta nucleotide sequences were sequenced per donor among roughly 430 genotyped donors of the cohort, with around 19% of those sequences being non-productive.

General conclusions and limits of the study: A total of 150 or so TCR beta chains were listed by the study as associated with cytomegalovirus. HLA typing was unavailable for some donors at each locus, so association tests used only the typed subset. A further reported finding was that TCR beta sequences accurately predicted the HLA-A and HLA-B alleles for most subjects in the first cohort. Presence/absence analyses assumed roughly uniform sequencing depth across donors, an assumption that may not hold. Strong co-occurrence of HLA alleles, especially DR and DQ, made assigning TCR associations to individual alleles difficult. In a later analysis, the rate of TCR association differed among HLA loci, with DRB1 alleles having the most associated TCRs and HLA-C alleles having the fewest. Linkage disequilibrium might explain the correlated functional status among segregating V segments, but an unknown experimental factor could not be ruled out. Specific HLA alleles were associated with more than 15,000 TCR beta sequences at a false discovery rate of 0.05 in a later analysis. Most CMV-associated TCR beta chains appeared to be HLA-restricted in a later analysis, and the HLA associations seemed to be driven largely by CMV exposure. Cytomegalovirus status was reported to be diagnosed by the classifier with high specificity and sensitivity in both the original and validation cohorts. According to the authors, the approach could potentially be generalized to other disease states and immunological phenotypes. An association between a missense DCLRE1C variant and V-gene and J-gene trimming of TCR beta chains was found in a later genetic analysis and replicated in an independent cohort. The earlier analysis of 587 of the donors excluded about 16 rarely observed V segments, including chromosome 9 orphons, because counts were too low. In an earlier analysis of around 600 of the donors, most TCR beta V segments were observed in productive rearrangements about 87% or about 30% of the time, broadly matching IMGT annotations. A later analysis found that HLA-associated TCR beta chains were more clonally expanded and had lower generation probabilities than equally common non-associated chains. A cluster of highly shared sequence variants was judged likely to represent a technical artifact of the sequencing pipeline. Most TCR sequences were seen in very few donors, while some public TCRs were found in many individuals. A later genetic analysis reported fewer N-insertions in productive TCRs among donors in an Asian-associated ancestry cluster than the approximately 700-donor mean. In vitro tests confirmed that a few of the cytomegalovirus-associated TCR beta chains recognize cytomegalovirus antigens. A later analysis reported that several top co-occurrence clusters appeared linked to parvovirus B19, influenza, CMV and Epstein-Barr virus. The only immune exposure information available for the cohort was CMV serostatus. Some IMGT-functional V segments, including TRBV6-2 and TRBV6-3, could not be told apart with the 87-base-pair reads, so those segments were excluded. The cohort was sequenced for TCR beta chains only, and without alpha or paired-chain data the features that could be detected were limited.

The V and J genes are TRBV4-2 and TRBJ2-1; 11 bases in the middle match TRBD2. This clonotype was obtained from a male donor in good health and CMV-seronegative. Sequencing was done on a sample of PBMCs. The CDR3 protein sequence reads: CASSQGRLAGGGEQFF. The DNA sequence is given as TGTGCCAGCAGCCAAGGGCGGCTAGCGGGAGGAGGTGAGCAGTTCTTC.